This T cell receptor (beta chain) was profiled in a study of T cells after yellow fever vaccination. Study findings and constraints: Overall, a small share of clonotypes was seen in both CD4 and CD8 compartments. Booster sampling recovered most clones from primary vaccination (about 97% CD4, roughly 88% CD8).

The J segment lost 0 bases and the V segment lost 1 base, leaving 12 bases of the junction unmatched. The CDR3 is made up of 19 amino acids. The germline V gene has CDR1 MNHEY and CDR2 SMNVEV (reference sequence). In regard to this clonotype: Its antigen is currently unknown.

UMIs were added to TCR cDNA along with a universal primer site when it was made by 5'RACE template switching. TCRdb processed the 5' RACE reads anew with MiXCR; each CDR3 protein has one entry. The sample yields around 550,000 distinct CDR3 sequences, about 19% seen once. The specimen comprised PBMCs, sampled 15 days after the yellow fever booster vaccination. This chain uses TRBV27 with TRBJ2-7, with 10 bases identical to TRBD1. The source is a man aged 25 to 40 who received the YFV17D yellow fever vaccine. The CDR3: CASSLFIGWGQGTSYEQYF. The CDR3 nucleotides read TGTGCCAGCAGTTTATTTATTGGGTGGGGACAGGGGACCTCCTACGAGCAGTACTTC.